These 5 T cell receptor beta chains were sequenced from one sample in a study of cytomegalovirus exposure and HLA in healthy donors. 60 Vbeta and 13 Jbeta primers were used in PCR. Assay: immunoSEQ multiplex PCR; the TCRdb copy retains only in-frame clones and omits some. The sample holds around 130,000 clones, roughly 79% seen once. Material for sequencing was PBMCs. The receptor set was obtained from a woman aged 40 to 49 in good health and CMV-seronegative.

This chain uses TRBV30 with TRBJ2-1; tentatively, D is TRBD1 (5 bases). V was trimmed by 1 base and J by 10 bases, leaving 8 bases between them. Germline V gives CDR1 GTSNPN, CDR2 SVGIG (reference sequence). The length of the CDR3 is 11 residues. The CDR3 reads CAWSGQMEQFF. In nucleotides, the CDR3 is TGTGCCTGGAGTGGACAGATGGAGCAGTTCTTC.

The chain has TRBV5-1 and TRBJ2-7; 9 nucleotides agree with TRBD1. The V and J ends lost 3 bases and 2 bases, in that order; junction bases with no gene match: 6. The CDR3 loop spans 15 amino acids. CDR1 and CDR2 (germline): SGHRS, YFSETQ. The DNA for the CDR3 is TGCGCCAGCAGCTCTGGGACAGGGTCTCCCTACGAGCAGTACTTC. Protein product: CASSSGTGSPYEQYF.

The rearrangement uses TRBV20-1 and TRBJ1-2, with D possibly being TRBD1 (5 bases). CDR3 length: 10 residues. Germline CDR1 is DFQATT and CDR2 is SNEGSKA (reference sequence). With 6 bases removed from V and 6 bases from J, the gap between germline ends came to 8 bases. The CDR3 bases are TGCAGTGCCCAGGGTGATGGCTACACCTTC. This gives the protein CSAQGDGYTF.

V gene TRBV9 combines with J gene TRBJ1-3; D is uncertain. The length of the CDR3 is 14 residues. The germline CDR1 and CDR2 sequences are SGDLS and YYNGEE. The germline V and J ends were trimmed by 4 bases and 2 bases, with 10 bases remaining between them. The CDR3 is CASSHSRAGNTIYF. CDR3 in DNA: TGTGCCAGCAGCCATAGCCGGGCTGGAAACACCATATATTTT.

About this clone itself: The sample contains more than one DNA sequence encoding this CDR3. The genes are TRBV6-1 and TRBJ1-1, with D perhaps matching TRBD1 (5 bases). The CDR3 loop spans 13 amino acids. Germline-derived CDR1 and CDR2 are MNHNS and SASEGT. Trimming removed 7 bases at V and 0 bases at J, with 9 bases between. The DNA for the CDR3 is TGTGCCAGCAAGCAGGGCCTGAACACTGAAGCTTTCTTT. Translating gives CASKQGLNTEAFF.